Given below is one T cell receptor beta chain in context. The antigen it recognizes is unknown. Per-base qualities were not stored, and no clone one base away is much larger. The treatment or condition label, read with the paper, signifies: allogeneic hematopoietic cell transplantation with graft depleted of TCRalphabeta T cells and CD19 B cells. TCRalphabeta/CD19-depleted allogeneic hematopoietic cell grafts were given to the transplant recipients, all of whom were children. The record originates from a study of T-cell reconstitution after alpha-beta-depleted transplantation in children (dated by TCRdb to the mid-2010s). General notes on the study: T-cell immune reconstitution after TCRalphabeta/CD19-depleted allogeneic hematopoietic cell transplantation in children was quantitatively tracked in the study by means of TCR repertoire profiling. Results and caveats for the whole study, not just this receptor: The frequencies of hyperexpanded clones fell over the following months, and after one year, T-cell counts and TCRbeta diversity were mostly attributed to newly produced T cells. In some patients, the high TCRbeta diversity seen at day 60 was put down to recipient T cells and intrathymic progenitors that had survived conditioning. The apparently early alphabetaT-cell count recovery about two months after transplant was reportedly dependent on only several hundred rapidly expanded clones derived from non-depleted graft cells.

Libraries came from PCR. The sample was run on an Illumina HiSeq 2500. To normalize quantification of the TCRbeta repertoire, the TCR libraries were built with molecular barcoding that relied on unique molecular identifiers. TCRdb reprocessing: public reads trimmed at Q25 with fastp, clones called with MiXCR, in-frame beta chains kept. Each entry merges the rows of one CDR3 protein and shows their most common DNA and genes. The sample includes around 960,000 distinct CDR3 sequences, with 25% to 30% observed a single time. 25% to 35% of the sample is in the top ten clones. The CDR3 runs 15 residues from the cysteine to the phenylalanine. Kept here is only the CDR3 DNA, which spans 45 bases and is read in frame from base 1. The germline ends are 12 bases apart after V is trimmed by 3 bases and J by 2 bases.

The specimen was PBMCs, mostly from graft donor cells, collected 360 days after TCRalphabeta/CD19-depleted stem cell transplant. The chain employs TRBV12-3 or TRBV12-4 and TRBJ2-3, with no confidently assigned D gene. The clonotype comes from a boy in the first two years of life who had a stem cell transplant for SCID, so the T cells may come from the graft donor. The DNA reads TGTGCCAGCAGTTTTTCCAAGGTCCTCACAGATACGCAGTATTTT. It translates as CASSFSKVLTDTQYF.